This T cell receptor beta chain was documented in a study of cytomegalovirus exposure and HLA in healthy donors. Across the whole study: Most genotyped donors, around 86% of more than 300, had Caucasian-associated genetic ancestry.

PCR involved 60 Vbeta and 13 Jbeta primers. Here immunoSEQ multiplex PCR was the method, and the copy in TCRdb shows in-frame clones only, minus some. Among around 85,000 clones, about 77% were seen once, and the ten largest hold around 3.9%. V was pared by 4 bases and J by 0 bases, with 7 bases between. Germline V lookup: CDR1 SGDLS, CDR2 YYNGEE. CDR3 size: 13 residues. The chain joins TRBV9 to TRBJ1-2; no definite D call. Material: PBMCs. This clonotype originated in a man aged 55-75 years in good health and CMV-seronegative. The CDR3 here is CASSLTTNYGYTF. The CDR3 bases are TGTGCCAGCAGCCTCACTACTAACTATGGCTACACCTTC.